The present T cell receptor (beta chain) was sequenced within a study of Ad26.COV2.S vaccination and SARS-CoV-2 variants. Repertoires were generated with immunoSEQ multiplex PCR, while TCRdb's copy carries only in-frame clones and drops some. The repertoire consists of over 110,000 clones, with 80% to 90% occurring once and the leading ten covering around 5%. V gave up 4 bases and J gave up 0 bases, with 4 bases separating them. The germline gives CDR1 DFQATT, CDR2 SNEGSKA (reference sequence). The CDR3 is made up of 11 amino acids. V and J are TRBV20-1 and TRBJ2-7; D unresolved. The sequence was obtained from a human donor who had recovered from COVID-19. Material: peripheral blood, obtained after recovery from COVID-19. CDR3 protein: CSATSSYEQYF. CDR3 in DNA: TGCAGTGCTACCTCCTCCTACGAGCAGTACTTC.